The next 10 T cell receptor beta chains were all read from a single sample in a study of blood T cell repertoires in COVID-19. This table comes from immunoSEQ multiplex PCR, and its TCRdb copy is limited to in-frame clones, with some not included. The sample has about 210,000 clones, almost 85% seen once. The sequencing sample was made of peripheral blood. Receptors were obtained from a woman aged 70-85 years with COVID-19, enrolled during active disease.

The rearrangement uses TRBV27 and TRBJ1-4; 11 bases are a match to TRBD1. Germline CDR1 reads MNHEY; CDR2 reads SMNVEV (reference sequence). This CDR3 comprises 14 residues. The V segment lost 6 bases and the J segment 7 bases; nucleotides outside the gene matches: 4. CDR3 region: CASSGTGGSEKLFF. The DNA of the CDR3 is TGTGCCAGCAGCGGGACAGGGGGAAGTGAAAAACTGTTTTTT. Full variable domain (outside the CDR3, taken from reference TRBV27 and TRBJ1-4): EAQVTQNPRYLITVTGKKLTVTCSQNMNHEYMSWYRQDPGLGLRQIYYSMNVEVTDKGDVPEGYKVSRKEKRNFPLILESPSPNQTSLYFCASSGTGGSEKLFFGSGTQLSVL.

The gene calls are TRBV6-6 and TRBJ1-2; D not certain. There are 15 residues in the CDR3. Trimming shortened V by 2 bases and J by 3 bases, and 13 bases separated the two germline ends. Germline assignment: CDR1 MNHNY and CDR2 SVGAGI (reference sequence). The DNA of the CDR3 is TGTGCCAGCAGTTACGGCAGTCAAATTGACTATGGCTACACCTTC. Its translation is CASSYGSQIDYGYTF.

The chain employs TRBV3-1 (or the pseudogene TRBV3-2) and TRBJ2-7; 8 bases are shared with TRBD2. CDR3 length: 12 amino acids. Germline V CDR1 and CDR2: LGHDT, YNNKEL (reference sequence). V was pared by 4 bases and J by 6 bases, with 2 bases of the junction left unmatched. CDR3 sequence (DNA): TGTGCCAGCAGCCCAAGCGGGGGCGAGCAGTACTTC. Amino acid sequence: CASSPSGGEQYF.

This clone was recorded a few times. V gene TRBV19 combines with J gene TRBJ1-5; the D is unclear. Germline V lookup: CDR1 LNHDA, CDR2 SQIVND (reference sequence). The CDR3 is made up of 15 amino acids. Trimming shortened V by 0 bases and J by 6 bases, and 12 bases separated the two germline ends. The CDR3 is CASSIEQALGQPQHF. For the CDR3, the DNA is TGTGCCAGTAGTATAGAGCAGGCCCTTGGTCAGCCCCAGCATTTT.

This sequence joins TRBV9 and TRBJ1-1; 7 bases are a match to TRBD1. V dropped 4 bases and J dropped 4; count of bases not matched to a gene: 4. The CDR3 length is 13 residues. Germline assignment: CDR1 SGDLS and CDR2 YYNGEE. The CDR3 nucleotides are TGTGCCAGCAGCCCCCAGGGGGTCACTGAAGCTTTCTTT. Protein product: CASSPQGVTEAFF.

The rearrangement uses TRBV19 and TRBJ1-6; 7 bases are shared with TRBD1. Germline CDR1 LNHDA, CDR2 SQIVND (reference sequence). The V gene end was trimmed by 7 bases and the J gene end by 6 bases; junction bases not matched to a gene: 6. CDR3 size: 14 residues. The CDR3: CASTKGQFNSPLHF. The DNA of the CDR3 is TGTGCCAGTACCAAGGGACAGTTTAATTCACCCCTCCACTTT.

The chain joins TRBV11-2 to TRBJ1-3, with D perhaps TRBD1 (6 bases). Germline assignment: CDR1 SGHAT and CDR2 FQNNGV. Trimming took 3 bases from V and 4 from J, leaving 10 bases between them. The CDR3 is 14 residues long. The CDR3 DNA reads as TGTGCCAGCAGCTTTACAGGGTCCGGAAACACCATATATTTT. Amino acid sequence: CASSFTGSGNTIYF.

V and J are TRBV5-6 and TRBJ1-1, with D tentatively TRBD1 (5 bases). V shed 3 bases and J shed 6 bases, with 15 bases lying between them. CDR1 and CDR2 (germline): SGHDT, YYEEEE. The CDR3 has 14 residues. In nucleotides, the CDR3 is TGTGCCAGCAGCTCCGGACGGGGGGTTGCTGAAGCTTTCTTT. Protein: CASSSGRGVAEAFF.

This clone was seen once. The chain carries TRBV5-8 and TRBJ2-1; TRBD2 might be the D (5 bases). Looked up from germline, CDR1 is SGHTS and CDR2 is YDEGEE. The V end lost 3 bases, the J end lost 6 bases, and 10 bases lay between the germline ends. The length of the CDR3 is 13 residues. The CDR3 sequence: CASSWTLTNEQFF. Written as DNA, the CDR3 is TGTGCCAGCAGCTGGACTCTAACCAATGAGCAGTTCTTC. The complete variable domain, with remaining parts taken from reference TRBV5-8 and TRBJ2-1, reads EAGVTQSPTHLIKTRGQQATLRCSPISGHTSVYWYQQALGLGLQFLLWYDEGEERNRGNFPPRFSGRQFPNYSSELNVNALELEDSALYLCASSWTLTNEQFFGPGTRLTVL.

V usage is TRBV19 and J usage is TRBJ1-4, with D maybe TRBD1 (5 bases). CDR1 is LNHDA, CDR2 SQIVND, per germline (reference sequence). This CDR3 region has 14 residues. V lost 4 bases to trimming and J lost 7 bases, with 13 bases between them. The CDR3 DNA reads TGTGCCAGTAGTAGGGCACAGGTCTTTGAAAAACTGTTTTTT. Amino acid sequence: CASSRAQVFEKLFF.